This TCR beta chain was retrieved from a study of T cell responses to AZD1222 COVID-19 vaccine. Second-dose schedules of about 4 or about 12 weeks were combined. Data came from immunoSEQ multiplex PCR; TCRdb stores just in-frame clones and leaves some out. The repertoire includes 150,000 to 200,000 clones, 92% of them detected once, and around 1.9% sits in the top ten. Study-wide points: Among AZD1222 vaccinees, only six or seven were seropositive at baseline. Clonal diversity was possibly underestimated, and the donors were mostly white British, with more females. Unmutated regions of variants are reportedly targeted by nearly half of spike-specific TCRs.

Notes on this clone: Its antigen is unidentified.

This CDR3 is 14 amino acids long. Trimming removed 5 bases at V and 4 bases at J, with 15 bases between. Germline CDR1 is SNHLY and CDR2 is FYNNEI. The sample consisted of peripheral blood, taken 28 days after the second AZD1222 dose. The J gene is TRBJ2-7, the V gene TRBV2; TRBD1 or TRBD2 may be the D gene (5 bases each). The clonotype originates from an adult who received the AZD1222 COVID-19 vaccine. The CDR3 protein is CASSSGTGRYEQYF. The DNA for the CDR3 is TGTGCCAGCAGTTCCGGGACGGGCAGATACGAGCAGTACTTC.